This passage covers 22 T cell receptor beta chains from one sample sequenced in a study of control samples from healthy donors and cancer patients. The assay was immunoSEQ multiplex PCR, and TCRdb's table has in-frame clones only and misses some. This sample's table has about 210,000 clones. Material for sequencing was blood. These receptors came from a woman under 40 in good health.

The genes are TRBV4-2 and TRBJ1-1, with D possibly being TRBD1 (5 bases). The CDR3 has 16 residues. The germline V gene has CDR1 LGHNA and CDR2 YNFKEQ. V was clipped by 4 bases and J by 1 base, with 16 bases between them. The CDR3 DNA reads TGTGCCAGCAGCCCCTCCAGGGCAGCGTCGAACACTGAAGCTTTCTTT. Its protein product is CASSPSRAASNTEAFF.

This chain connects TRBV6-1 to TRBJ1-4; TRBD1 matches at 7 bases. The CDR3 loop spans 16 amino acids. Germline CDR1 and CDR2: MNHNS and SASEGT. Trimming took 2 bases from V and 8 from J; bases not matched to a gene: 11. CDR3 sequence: CASSEFRSRGEEKLFF. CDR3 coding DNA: TGTGCCAGCAGTGAATTCCGGTCCAGGGGGGAAGAAAAACTGTTTTTT.

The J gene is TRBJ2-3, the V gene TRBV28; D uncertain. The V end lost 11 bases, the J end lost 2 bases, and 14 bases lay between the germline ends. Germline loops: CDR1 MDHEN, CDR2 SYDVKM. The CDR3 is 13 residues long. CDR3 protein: CAEPLPVTDTQYF. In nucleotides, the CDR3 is TGTGCCGAGCCCCTCCCTGTCACAGATACGCAGTATTTT. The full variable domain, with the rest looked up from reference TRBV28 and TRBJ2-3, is DVKVTQSSRYLVKRTGEKVFLECVQDMDHENMFWYRQDPGLGLRLIYFSYDVKMKEKGDIPEGYSVSREKKERFSLILESASTNQTSMYLCAEPLPVTDTQYFGPGTRLTVL.

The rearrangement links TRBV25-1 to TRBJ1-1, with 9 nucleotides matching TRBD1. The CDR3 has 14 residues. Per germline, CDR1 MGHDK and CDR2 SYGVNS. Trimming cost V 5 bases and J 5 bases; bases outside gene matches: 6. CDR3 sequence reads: CASSLQGASTEAFF. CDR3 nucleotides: TGTGCCAGCAGTCTACAGGGGGCCTCAACTGAAGCTTTCTTT. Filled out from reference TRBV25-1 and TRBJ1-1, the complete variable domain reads EADIYQTPRYLVIGTGKKITLECSQTMGHDKMYWYQQDPGMELHLIHYSYGVNSTEKGDLSSESTVSRIRTEHFPLTLESARPSHTSQYLCASSLQGASTEAFFGQGTRLTVV.

The CDR3 coding sequence is TGTGCCAGCAGTTGGGGGGCAAACCGTTATAATTCACCCCTCCACTTT. Its translation: CASSWGANRYNSPLHF. The genes are TRBV6-5 and TRBJ1-6; perhaps TRBD1 as D (6 bases). The CDR3 has 16 residues. The V end was cut by 4 bases, the J end by 4 bases, with 14 bases between. CDR1 and CDR2 (germline): MNHEY, SVGAGI.

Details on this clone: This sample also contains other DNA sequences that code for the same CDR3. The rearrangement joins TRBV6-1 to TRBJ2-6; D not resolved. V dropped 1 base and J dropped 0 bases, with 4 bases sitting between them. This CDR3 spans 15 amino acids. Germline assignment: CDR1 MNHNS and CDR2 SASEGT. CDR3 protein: CASSEGGSGANVLTF. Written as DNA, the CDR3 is TGTGCCAGCAGTGAAGGGGGCTCTGGGGCCAACGTCCTGACTTTC.

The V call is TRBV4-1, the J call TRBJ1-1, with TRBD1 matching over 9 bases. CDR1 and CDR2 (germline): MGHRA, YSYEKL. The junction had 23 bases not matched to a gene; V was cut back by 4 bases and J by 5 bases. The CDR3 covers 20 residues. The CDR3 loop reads CASSRSRQGPRVQGATEAFF. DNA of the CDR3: TGCGCCAGCAGCCGTAGTAGGCAGGGTCCCCGCGTACAGGGGGCAACTGAAGCTTTCTTT.

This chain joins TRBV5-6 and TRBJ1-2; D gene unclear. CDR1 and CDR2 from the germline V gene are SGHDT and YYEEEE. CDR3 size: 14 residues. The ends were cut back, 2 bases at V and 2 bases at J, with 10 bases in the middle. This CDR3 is CASSLPGFNYGYTF. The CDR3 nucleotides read TGTGCCAGCAGCTTACCGGGTTTCAACTATGGCTACACCTTC.

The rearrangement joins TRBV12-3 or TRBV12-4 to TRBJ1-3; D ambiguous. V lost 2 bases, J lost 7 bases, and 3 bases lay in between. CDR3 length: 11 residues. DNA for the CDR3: TGTGCCAGCAGTTTACGGAACACCATATATTTT. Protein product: CASSLRNTIYF.

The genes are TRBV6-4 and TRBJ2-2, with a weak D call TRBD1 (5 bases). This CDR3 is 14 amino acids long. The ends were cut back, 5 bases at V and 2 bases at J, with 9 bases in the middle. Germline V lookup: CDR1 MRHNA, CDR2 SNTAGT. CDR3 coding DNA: TGTGCCAGCAGTCAGACAGACAACACCGGGGAGCTGTTTTTT. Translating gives CASSQTDNTGELFF.

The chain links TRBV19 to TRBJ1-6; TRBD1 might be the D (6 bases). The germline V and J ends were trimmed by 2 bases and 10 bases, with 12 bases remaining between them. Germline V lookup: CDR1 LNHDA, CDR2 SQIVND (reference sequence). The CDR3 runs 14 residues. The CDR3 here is CASSITGKGSPLHF. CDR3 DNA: TGTGCCAGTAGTATAACAGGGAAAGGATCACCCCTCCACTTT.

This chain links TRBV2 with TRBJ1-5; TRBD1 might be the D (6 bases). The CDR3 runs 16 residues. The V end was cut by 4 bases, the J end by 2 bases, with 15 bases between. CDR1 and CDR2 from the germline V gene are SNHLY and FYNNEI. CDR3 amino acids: CASSGGGTAGNQPQHF. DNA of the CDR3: TGTGCCAGCAGTGGGGGGGGCACAGCGGGCAATCAGCCCCAGCATTTT.

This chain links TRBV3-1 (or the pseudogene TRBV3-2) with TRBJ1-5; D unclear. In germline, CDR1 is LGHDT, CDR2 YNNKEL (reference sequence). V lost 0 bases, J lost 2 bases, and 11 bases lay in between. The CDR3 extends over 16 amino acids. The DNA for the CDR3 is TGTGCCAGCAGCCAAGATTTACTCCCCGGCAATCAGCCCCAGCATTTT. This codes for CASSQDLLPGNQPQHF.

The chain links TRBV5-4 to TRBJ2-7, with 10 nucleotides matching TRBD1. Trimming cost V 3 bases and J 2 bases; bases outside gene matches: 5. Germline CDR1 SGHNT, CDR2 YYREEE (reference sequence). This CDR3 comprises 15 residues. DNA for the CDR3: TGTGCCAGCAGCTCATCGACAGGGGGCCCCTACGAGCAGTACTTC. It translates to CASSSSTGGPYEQYF.

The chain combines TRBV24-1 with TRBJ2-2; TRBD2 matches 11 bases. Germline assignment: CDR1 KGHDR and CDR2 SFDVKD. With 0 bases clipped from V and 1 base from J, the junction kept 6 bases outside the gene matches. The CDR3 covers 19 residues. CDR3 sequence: CATSDLGTTSGRNTGELFF. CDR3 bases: TGTGCCACCAGTGATTTGGGAACCACTAGCGGGAGGAACACCGGGGAGCTGTTTTTT.

The CDR3 DNA is TGTGCCACGGTGGGACAGGGGAGTGGGACCCAGTACTTC. It translates to CATVGQGSGTQYF. This chain uses TRBV24-1 with TRBJ2-5; 10 bases match TRBD1. The trim removed 10 bases at V and 7 bases at J, leaving 8 bases unmatched. Germline V gene data show CDR1 as KGHDR and CDR2 as SFDVKD. The CDR3 is 13 amino acids.

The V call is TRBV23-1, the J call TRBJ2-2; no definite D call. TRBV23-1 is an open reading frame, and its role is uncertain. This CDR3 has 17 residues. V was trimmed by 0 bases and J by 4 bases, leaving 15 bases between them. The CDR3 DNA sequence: TGCGCCAGCAGTCAATCGCTTTTCAGATTCTCCACCGGGGAGCTGTTTTTT. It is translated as CASSQSLFRFSTGELFF.

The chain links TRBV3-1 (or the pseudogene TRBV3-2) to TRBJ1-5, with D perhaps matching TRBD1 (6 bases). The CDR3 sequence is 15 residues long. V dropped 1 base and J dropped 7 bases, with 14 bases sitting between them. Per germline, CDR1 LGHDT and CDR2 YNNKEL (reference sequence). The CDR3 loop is CASSQGGQGRQPQHF. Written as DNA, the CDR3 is TGTGCCAGCAGCCAAGGCGGGCAGGGGAGACAGCCCCAGCATTTT.

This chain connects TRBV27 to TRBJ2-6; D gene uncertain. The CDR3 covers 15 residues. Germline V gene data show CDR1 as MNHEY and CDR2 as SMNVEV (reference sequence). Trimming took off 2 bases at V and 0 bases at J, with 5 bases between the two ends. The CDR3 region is CASSLGASGANVLTF. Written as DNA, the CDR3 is TGTGCCAGCAGTTTAGGAGCCTCTGGGGCCAACGTCCTGACTTTC.

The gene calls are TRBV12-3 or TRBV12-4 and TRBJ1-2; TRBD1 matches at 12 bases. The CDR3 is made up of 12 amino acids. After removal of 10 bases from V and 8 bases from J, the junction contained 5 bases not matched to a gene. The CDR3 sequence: CATGTGGDGYTF. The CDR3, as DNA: TGTGCCACCGGGACAGGGGGCGACGGCTACACCTTC.

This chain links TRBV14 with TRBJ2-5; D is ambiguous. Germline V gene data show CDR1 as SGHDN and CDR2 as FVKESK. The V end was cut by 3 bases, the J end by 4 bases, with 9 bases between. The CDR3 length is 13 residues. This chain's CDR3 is CASSQGLGETQYF. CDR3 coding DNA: TGTGCCAGCAGCCAGGGTTTAGGAGAGACCCAGTACTTC.

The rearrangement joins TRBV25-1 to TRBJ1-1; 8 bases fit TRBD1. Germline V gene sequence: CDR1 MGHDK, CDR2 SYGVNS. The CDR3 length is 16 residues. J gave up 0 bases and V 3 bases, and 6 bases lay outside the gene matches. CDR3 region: CASSDQGALMNTEAFF. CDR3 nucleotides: TGTGCCAGCAGTGATCAGGGGGCGCTAATGAACACTGAAGCTTTCTTT.